This paragraph covers one TCR beta chain sequence. No cognate antigen has been identified for it. Base-call qualities are not available, and no considerably larger clone is one nucleotide away. This sample is drawn from a study of blood T cell repertoires in COVID-19 (dated by TCRdb to 2020 to 2022). At the level of the whole study: The collaborator samples originated in the United States, Italy and Spain and spanned the acute and convalescent phases of COVID-19. Subjects who had been exposed to COVID-19, were actively infected with it, or had recovered from it provided the deeply sampled blood TCRbeta repertoires that made up the dataset. The prospective study material was composed of cDNA or gDNA derived from T cells, B-cell-depleted T cells, or PBMCs. A freely available public database, intended as a resource for researchers studying the immune response to SARS-CoV-2, is where the repertoires were released. Where available, HLA class I and class II types were taken from metadata supplied by the sample provider and were not determined by assay-based typing. The samples were drawn from the first 160 participants of the ongoing ImmuneRACE study and from 950 to 1,500 subjects provided by 6 global collaborators. Sample metadata almost always included a de-identified subject ID, COVID-19 status, age in years and sex.

The collaborating institutions used their own protocols to collect whole blood in K2EDTA tubes. For TCRbeta analysis, collaborator samples were shipped as frozen whole blood, as isolated PBMCs, or as DNA extracted from either sample type. Relative to germline, V is missing 5 bases and J is missing 1 base, with 15 bases of the junction outside any gene match. From the cysteine up to the phenylalanine, the CDR3 has a length of 18 residues. Only CDR3 DNA is held: 54 bases, read in frame from base 1. CDR1 and CDR2 are read off the germline V gene (reference sequence) as SEHNR and FQNEAQ. Findings and caveats that apply to the study as a whole: How much clinical and demographic metadata was included differed by source and by participant, and the metadata was provided uncurated.

TCRbeta CDR3 regions were amplified from genomic DNA by means of the immunoSEQ Assay, a bias-controlled multiplex PCR. Processing in the source paper ran as follows. The number of nucleated cells in each sample was estimated from the amplification of reference gene primers within the assay. To quantify the absolute abundance of each unique TCRbeta CDR3 rearrangement, sequence reads were collapsed and filtered. For each sample, productive Simpson clonality was calculated as the square root of Simpson's diversity index over productive rearrangements. As stored in TCRdb, this immuneACCESS dataset retains in-frame rearrangements with V and J assigned. A fraction of the clones does not appear; measured against another copy, unresolved V genes explain less than half of the discrepancy, and the remainder lacks a known reason. That table gives V, J and clone size, and the DNA gave D and trimming. This sample lists roughly 76,000 clones; more than 85% were detected once. The ten largest clones add up to less than 6% of the sample.

The sequence is built from TRBV7-9 and TRBJ1-1, with TRBD1 identical over 8 junction bases. What was sequenced was peripheral blood. The clonotype originates from a woman aged 55-70 years with active COVID-19. This receptor carries the CDR3 CASSREVRFRGRNTEAFF. The nucleotide sequence is given as TGTGCCAGCAGCCGAGAGGTGAGGTTCAGGGGGCGGAACACTGAAGCTTTCTTT.